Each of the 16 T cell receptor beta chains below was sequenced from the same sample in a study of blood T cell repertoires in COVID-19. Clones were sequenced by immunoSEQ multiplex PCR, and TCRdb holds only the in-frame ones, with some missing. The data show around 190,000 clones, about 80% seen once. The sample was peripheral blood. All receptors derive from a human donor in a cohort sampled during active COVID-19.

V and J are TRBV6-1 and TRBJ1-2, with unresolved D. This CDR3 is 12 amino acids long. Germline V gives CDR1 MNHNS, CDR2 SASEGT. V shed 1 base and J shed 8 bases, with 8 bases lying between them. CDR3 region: CASSEVSWGYTF. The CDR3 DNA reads TGTGCCAGCAGTGAAGTCAGTTGGGGCTACACCTTC.

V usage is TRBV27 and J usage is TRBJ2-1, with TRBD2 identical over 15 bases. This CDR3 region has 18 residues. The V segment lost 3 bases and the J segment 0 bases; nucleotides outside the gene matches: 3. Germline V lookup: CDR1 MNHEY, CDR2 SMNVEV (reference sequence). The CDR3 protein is CASSLGLAGGPSYNEQFF. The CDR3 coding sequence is TGTGCCAGCAGTTTGGGACTAGCGGGGGGCCCCTCCTACAATGAGCAGTTCTTC.

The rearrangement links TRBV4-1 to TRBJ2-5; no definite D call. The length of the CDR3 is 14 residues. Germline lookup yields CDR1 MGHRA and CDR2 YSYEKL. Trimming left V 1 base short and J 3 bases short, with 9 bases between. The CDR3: CASSQATAEETQYF. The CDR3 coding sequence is TGCGCCAGCAGCCAAGCGACTGCTGAAGAGACCCAGTACTTC.

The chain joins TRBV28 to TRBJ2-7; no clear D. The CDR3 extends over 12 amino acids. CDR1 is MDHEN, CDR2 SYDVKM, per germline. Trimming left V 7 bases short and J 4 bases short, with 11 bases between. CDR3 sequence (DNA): TGTGCCAGCATGTCCAACAATTACGAGCAGTACTTC. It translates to CASMSNNYEQYF.

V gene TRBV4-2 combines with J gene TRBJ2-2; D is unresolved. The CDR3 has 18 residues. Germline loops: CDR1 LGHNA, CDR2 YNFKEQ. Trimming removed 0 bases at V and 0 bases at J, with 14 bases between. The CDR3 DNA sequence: TGTGCCAGCAGCCAAGATAGCCCGAACCCCGCGAACACCGGGGAGCTGTTTTTT. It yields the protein CASSQDSPNPANTGELFF.

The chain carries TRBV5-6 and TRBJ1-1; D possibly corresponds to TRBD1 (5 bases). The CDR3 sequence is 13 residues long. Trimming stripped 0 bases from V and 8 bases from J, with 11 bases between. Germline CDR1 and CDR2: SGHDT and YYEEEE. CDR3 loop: CASSLAGGAEAFF. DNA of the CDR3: TGTGCCAGCAGCTTGGCCGGCGGGGCAGAAGCTTTCTTT.

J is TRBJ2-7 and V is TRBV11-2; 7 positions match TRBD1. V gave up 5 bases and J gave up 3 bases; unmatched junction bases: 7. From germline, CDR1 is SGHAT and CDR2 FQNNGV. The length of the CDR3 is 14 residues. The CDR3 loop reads CASSPSTGNYEQYF. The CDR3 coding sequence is TGTGCCAGCAGCCCCTCGACAGGGAACTACGAGCAGTACTTC.

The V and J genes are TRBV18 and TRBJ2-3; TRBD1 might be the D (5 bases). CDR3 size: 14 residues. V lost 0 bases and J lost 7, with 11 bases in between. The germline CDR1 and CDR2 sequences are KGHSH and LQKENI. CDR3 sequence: CASSPPGRANTQYF. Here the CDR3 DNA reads TGTGCCAGCTCACCACCTGGCAGGGCTAATACGCAGTATTTT. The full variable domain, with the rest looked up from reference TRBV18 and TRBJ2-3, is NAGVMQNPRHLVRRRGQEARLRCSPMKGHSHVYWYRQLPEEGLKFMVYLQKENIIDESGMPKERFSAEFPKEGPSILRIQQVVRGDSAAYFCASSPPGRANTQYFGPGTRLTVL.

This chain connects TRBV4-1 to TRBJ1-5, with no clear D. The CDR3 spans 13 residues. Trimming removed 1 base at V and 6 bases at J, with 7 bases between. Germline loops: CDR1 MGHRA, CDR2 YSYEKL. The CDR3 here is CASSQADFQPQHF. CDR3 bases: TGCGCCAGCAGCCAAGCGGACTTTCAGCCCCAGCATTTT.

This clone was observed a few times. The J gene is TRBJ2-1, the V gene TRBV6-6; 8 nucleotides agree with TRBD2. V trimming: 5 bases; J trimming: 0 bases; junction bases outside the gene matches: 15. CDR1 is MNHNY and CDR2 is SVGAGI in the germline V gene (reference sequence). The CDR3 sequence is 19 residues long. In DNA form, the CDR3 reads TGTGCCAGCAGTCACGACCCAAGAACTAGCGGATACTCCTACAATGAGCAGTTCTTC. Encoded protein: CASSHDPRTSGYSYNEQFF.

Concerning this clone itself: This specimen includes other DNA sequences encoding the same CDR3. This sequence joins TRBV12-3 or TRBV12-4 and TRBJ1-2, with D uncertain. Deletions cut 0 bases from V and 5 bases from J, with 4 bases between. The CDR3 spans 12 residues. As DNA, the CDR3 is TGTGCCAGCAGTTTAGCGGCTTATGGCTACACCTTC. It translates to CASSLAAYGYTF.

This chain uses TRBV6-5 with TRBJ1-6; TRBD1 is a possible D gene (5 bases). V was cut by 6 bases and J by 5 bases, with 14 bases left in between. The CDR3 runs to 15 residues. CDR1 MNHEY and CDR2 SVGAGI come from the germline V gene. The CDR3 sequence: CASSPGGDHNSPLHF. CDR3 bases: TGTGCCAGCAGCCCCGGGGGGGATCATAATTCACCCCTCCACTTT.

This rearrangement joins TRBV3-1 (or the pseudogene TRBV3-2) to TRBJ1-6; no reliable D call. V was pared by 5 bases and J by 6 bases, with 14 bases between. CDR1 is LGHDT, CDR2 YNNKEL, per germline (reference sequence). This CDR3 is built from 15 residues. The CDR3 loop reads CASSSRSPFNSPLHF. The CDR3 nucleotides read TGTGCCAGCAGCTCCCGGTCCCCTTTTAATTCACCCCTCCACTTT.

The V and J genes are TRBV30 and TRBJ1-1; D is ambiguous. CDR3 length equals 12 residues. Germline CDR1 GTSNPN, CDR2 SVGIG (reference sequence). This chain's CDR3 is CALNRGSTEAFF. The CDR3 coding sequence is TGTGCGCTGAATCGGGGATCCACTGAAGCTTTCTTT.

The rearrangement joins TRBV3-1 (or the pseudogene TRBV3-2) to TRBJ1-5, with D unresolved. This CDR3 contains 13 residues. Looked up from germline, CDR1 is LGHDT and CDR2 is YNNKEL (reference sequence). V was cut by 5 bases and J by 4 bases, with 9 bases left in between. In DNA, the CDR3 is TGTGCCAGCAGCACCCGACATAATCAGCCCCAGCATTTT. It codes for CASSTRHNQPQHF.

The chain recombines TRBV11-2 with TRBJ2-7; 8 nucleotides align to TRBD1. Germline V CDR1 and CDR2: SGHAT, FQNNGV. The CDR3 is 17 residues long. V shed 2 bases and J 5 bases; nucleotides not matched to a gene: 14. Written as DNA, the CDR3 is TGTGCCAGCAGCTTATCCGGACAGGGTCTTCGAGTGGACGAGCAGTACTTC. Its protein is CASSLSGQGLRVDEQYF.